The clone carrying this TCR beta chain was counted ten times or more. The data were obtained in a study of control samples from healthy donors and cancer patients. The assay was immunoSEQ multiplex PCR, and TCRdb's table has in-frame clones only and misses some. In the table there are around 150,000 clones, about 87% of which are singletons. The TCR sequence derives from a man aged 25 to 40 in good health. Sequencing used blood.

Here the CDR3 reads CASSPELPGPTNTGELFF. CDR3 DNA sequence: TGTGCCAGCAGCCCGGAACTTCCGGGACCAACGAACACCGGGGAGCTGTTTTTT. This chain joins TRBV5-4 and TRBJ2-2; either TRBD1 or TRBD2 may supply D (5 bases each). The CDR3 has 18 residues. Germline loops: CDR1 SGHNT, CDR2 YYREEE (reference sequence). Trimming removed 4 bases from V and 0 bases from J, with 19 bases in between.